These 20 T cell receptor beta chains came from one sample sequenced in a study of T cell clonality in common variable immunodeficiency. The method was immunoSEQ multiplex PCR; TCRdb's version includes in-frame clones alone and lacks a portion of them. Found here are 45,000 to 65,000 clones, no singletons; the ten largest cover about 2%. What was sequenced was peripheral blood mononuclear cells. These receptors were collected from a person aged 18 to 75 in good health.

As regards this clone: The read ends 3 residues shy of where the CDR3 ends; the end is completed using the germline J gene. The genes are TRBV10-2 and TRBJ2-5; TRBD2 matches 8 bases. Per germline, CDR1 WSHSY and CDR2 SAAADI. Trimming at V came to 6 bases and at J to 1 base, leaving 4 bases not matched to a gene. The CDR3 has 14 residues. CDR3 in amino acids: CASRPSGPQETQYF. The CDR3 bases that were read are TGCGCCAGCAGGCCTAGCGGGCCCCAAGAGACC.

Many counts were recorded for this clone. The read is 3 residues too short to cover the CDR3 end, so that end is filled in from the germline J gene. This chain links TRBV20-1 with TRBJ2-6, with D perhaps matching TRBD2 (6 bases). Germline assignment: CDR1 DFQATT and CDR2 SNEGSKA (reference sequence). The CDR3 contains 15 residues. Trimming shortened V by 3 bases and J by 5 bases, and 14 bases separated the two germline ends. The CDR3 sequence is CSARKTGVWANVLTF. The sequenced CDR3 bases are TGCAGTGCTAGGAAGACGGGGGTCTGGGCCAACGTC.

Comments on this clone: From the germline J gene comes the end of the CDR3, since the read stops 3 residues before it. V usage is TRBV19 and J usage is TRBJ1-5; TRBD1 matches at 7 bases. The germline V gene encodes CDR1 LNHDA and CDR2 SQIVND (reference sequence). V gave up 1 base and J gave up 4 bases; unmatched junction bases: 4. The CDR3 contains 15 residues. Partial CDR3 DNA: TGTGCCAGTAGTATAGTGAGGGGGCTGAATCAGCCC. Protein: CASSIVRGLNQP. From start to end, the CDR3 is CASSIVRGLNQPQHF. Based on the CDR3 plus reference TRBV19 and TRBJ1-5, the full variable domain is DGGITQSPKYLFRKEGQNVTLSCEQNLNHDAMYWYRQDPGQGLRLIYYSQIVNDFQKGDIAEGYSVSREKKESFPLTVTSAQKNPTAFYLCASSIVRGLNQPQHFGDGTRLSIL.

Notes on this clone: The read terminates 3 residues ahead of where the CDR3 ends, so the germline J gene completes it. The chain is built from TRBV19 and TRBJ2-5; 8 nucleotides match TRBD1. This CDR3 has 15 residues. With 7 bases clipped from V and 5 bases from J, the junction kept 12 bases outside the gene matches. Germline CDR1 is LNHDA and CDR2 is SQIVND (reference sequence). The CDR3 here is CASNKPGTGVETQYF. Incomplete CDR3 DNA: TGTGCCAGTAATAAACCCGGGACAGGCGTCGAGACC.

This clone was picked up many times. The read halts 3 residues ahead of the CDR3 end, with the missing end drawn from the germline J gene. V gene TRBV5-1 combines with J gene TRBJ2-7; 12 bases map to TRBD2. Germline CDR1 SGHRS, CDR2 YFSETQ. The CDR3 is made up of 17 amino acids. V was pared by 3 bases and J by 6 bases, with 13 bases of the junction left unmatched. This CDR3 is CASSSGTSGFQLGEQYF. CDR3 bases read: TGCGCCAGCAGCTCCGGGACTAGCGGGTTTCAGTTGGGCGAG.

This clone has a count of ten or more. The CDR3 end lies 3 residues beyond the end of the read and is filled in from the germline J gene. This rearrangement joins TRBV30 to TRBJ2-1, with 7 nucleotides matching TRBD1. V gave up 2 bases and J gave up 0 bases; unmatched junction bases: 1. Germline V gene lookup returns CDR1 GTSNPN and CDR2 SVGIG (reference sequence). The CDR3 loop spans 14 amino acids. This CDR3 reads CAWSPGGSYNEQFF. CDR3 DNA, as far as it was read: TGTGCCTGGAGTCCAGGGGGCTCCTACAATGAG.

This clone showed up many times. Sequencing ends 3 residues short of the CDR3 end; the germline J gene provides the rest. The chain has TRBV5-1 and TRBJ2-3, with D possibly being TRBD2 (6 bases). This CDR3 has 15 residues. The germline V gene encodes CDR1 SGHRS and CDR2 YFSETQ. V lost 0 bases to trimming and J lost 2 bases, with 10 bases between them. The covered CDR3 bases are TGCGCCAGCAGCTTGGACGTGCGGGACACAGATACG. This encodes CASSLDVRDTDT. The full CDR3 protein is CASSLDVRDTDTQYF.

This clone was seen many times. The CDR3 goes on 3 residues after the read ends, and that part is filled in from the germline J gene. The gene calls are TRBV29-1 and TRBJ2-7; 8 bases agree with TRBD1. Trimming at V came to 4 bases and at J to 0 bases, leaving 2 bases not matched to a gene. Germline V gene lookup returns CDR1 SQVTM and CDR2 ANQGSEA. The CDR3 has 13 residues. The CDR3 reads CSVVQGASYEQYF. The DNA read from the CDR3 is TGCAGCGTTGTTCAGGGGGCCTCCTACGAG.

This clone came up many times. The read ends 3 residues before the CDR3 terminus; that terminus is restored from the germline J gene. This chain links TRBV18 with TRBJ2-2; D is possibly TRBD2 (6 bases). V lost 3 bases and J 1 base, leaving 12 bases between the germline ends. Per the germline V gene, CDR1 is KGHSH and CDR2 is LQKENI. The CDR3 sequence is 16 residues long. CDR3: CASSPSPAGNTGELFF. The CDR3 bases that were read are TGTGCCAGCTCACCCAGCCCAGCGGGGAACACCGGGGAG.

This clone was observed at least ten times. The sequenced fragment ends 3 residues before the CDR3 boundary, so the rest is inferred from the germline J gene. This chain joins TRBV7-2 and TRBJ1-1, with a possible D match to TRBD1 (5 bases). The CDR3 spans 16 residues. V dropped 0 bases and J dropped 0 bases, with 11 bases sitting between them. Germline CDR1 SGHTA, CDR2 FQGNSA. The CDR3 DNA, read in part, is TGTGCCAGCAGCTTAGCGCCGGCAGGGCTGAACACTGAA. This encodes CASSLAPAGLNTE. The full CDR3 reads CASSLAPAGLNTEAFF.

For this clone: The read terminates 3 residues before the CDR3 end, so the remaining end is supplied by the germline J gene. The chain couples TRBV6-1 to TRBJ2-7, with 10 bases lining up with TRBD2. Germline V gene sequence: CDR1 MNHNS, CDR2 SASEGT. CDR3 length: 15 amino acids. The J segment lost 3 bases and the V segment lost 4 bases, leaving 6 bases of the junction unmatched. Here the CDR3 reads CASSVRGLAVYEQYF. The part of the CDR3 DNA that was read is TGTGCCAGCAGTGTCCGCGGACTAGCGGTCTACGAG.

Concerning this clone: The read terminates 3 residues before the CDR3 end, so the remaining end is supplied by the germline J gene. This chain uses TRBV7-8 with TRBJ2-7, with D possibly being TRBD1 (6 bases). This CDR3 is 14 amino acids long. Germline values: CDR1 SGHVS, CDR2 FQNEAQ. Trimming pared 8 bases from V and 5 bases from J, leaving 19 bases between. Incomplete CDR3 DNA: TGTGCCAGCCTCCCCCAGGGGCTATCCAACGAG. It specifies CASLPQGLSNE. The full-length CDR3 reads as CASLPQGLSNEQYF.

This clone was counted at least ten times. The sequenced fragment ends 3 residues before the CDR3 boundary, so the rest is inferred from the germline J gene. The genes are TRBV19 and TRBJ2-7; 10 bases are a match to TRBD2. Trimming cost V 5 bases and J 3 bases; bases outside gene matches: 7. The length of the CDR3 is 15 residues. Germline-derived CDR1 and CDR2 are LNHDA and SQIVND (reference sequence). This CDR3 reads CASSPRTSGNYEQYF. The sequenced part of the CDR3 DNA is TGTGCCAGTAGTCCCAGGACTAGCGGAAACTACGAG.

This clone occurred many times. The missing CDR3 end, 3 residues past where the read stops, is filled in from the germline J gene. The chain has TRBV19 and TRBJ1-2, with no clear D. The length of the CDR3 is 12 residues. The germline CDR1 and CDR2 sequences are LNHDA and SQIVND (reference sequence). V was pared by 0 bases and J by 7 bases, with 6 bases between. The part of the CDR3 DNA that was read is TGTGCCAGTAGTATAGATTCCTTTGGC. Protein sequence: CASSIDSFG. The CDR3 in full is CASSIDSFGYTF. The full variable domain, its missing parts supplied by reference TRBV19 and TRBJ1-2, is DGGITQSPKYLFRKEGQNVTLSCEQNLNHDAMYWYRQDPGQGLRLIYYSQIVNDFQKGDIAEGYSVSREKKESFPLTVTSAQKNPTAFYLCASSIDSFGYTFGSGTRLTVV.

This clone has at least ten counts. The sample has other DNA sequences that encode this CDR3 too. CDR3: CAWSVQGSPLHF. The DNA read from the CDR3 is TGTGCCTGGAGTGTACAGGGGTCACCC. The chain recombines TRBV30 with TRBJ1-6; TRBD1 matches 7 bases. From the germline J gene comes the end of the CDR3, since the read stops 3 residues before it. The CDR3 is 12 residues long. Germline V gene data show CDR1 as GTSNPN and CDR2 as SVGIG (reference sequence). The ends lost 0 bases at V and 10 bases at J; junction bases unmatched: 0.

This clone was counted at least ten times. Read sequence stops 3 residues before the CDR3 end, and the germline J gene provides the missing end. The genes are TRBV7-3 and TRBJ2-5; D is possibly TRBD2 (6 bases). The CDR3 loop spans 13 amino acids. The V gene lost 0 bases and the J gene lost 6 bases, with 8 bases spanning the gap. CDR1 is SGHTA, CDR2 FQGTGA, per germline. CDR3 bases read: TGTGCCAGCAGCTTAACGGGGGGTCAGACC. It yields the protein CASSLTGGQT. The full CDR3 protein is CASSLTGGQTQYF.

This clone has at least ten counts. The read gets to within 3 residues of the CDR3 end, and the germline J gene fills in the rest. The chain has TRBV7-6 and TRBJ2-7; 7 bases align to TRBD1. There are 16 residues in the CDR3. CDR1 SGHVS and CDR2 FNYEAQ come from the germline V gene. Unmatched junction bases numbered 13, after V lost 5 bases and J lost 3 bases. The CDR3 sequence: CASSPYLGTDLYEQYF. The CDR3 DNA, read in part, is TGTGCCAGCAGCCCCTACCTCGGGACAGATCTCTACGAG.

This clone was seen ten or more times. The read ends 3 residues shy of where the CDR3 ends; the end is completed using the germline J gene. The rearrangement joins TRBV20-1 to TRBJ2-7; 7 nucleotides agree with TRBD2. The CDR3 sequence is 13 residues long. The V gene end was trimmed by 5 bases and the J gene end by 2 bases; junction bases not matched to a gene: 6. From germline, CDR1 is DFQATT and CDR2 SNEGSKA (reference sequence). CDR3 DNA (partial): TGCAGTGCTCCGTCGGGGGGAACCTACGAG. Amino acid sequence: CSAPSGGTYE. The full CDR3 is CSAPSGGTYEQYF.

This clone appeared many times. The CDR3 end is not reached by the read, which stops 3 residues before it; the germline J gene fills it in. This sequence joins TRBV10-3 and TRBJ2-2; 13 bases are a match to TRBD2. The CDR3 is 17 residues long. V trimming: 5 bases; J trimming: 2 bases; junction bases outside the gene matches: 5. CDR1 is ENHRY, CDR2 SYGVKD, per germline. The CDR3: CAISSTSGGVNTGELFF. Partial CDR3 DNA: TGTGCCATCAGTTCCACTAGCGGGGGGGTCAACACCGGGGAG.

This clone was seen a few times. Read sequence stops 3 residues before the CDR3 end, and the germline J gene provides the missing end. The chain uses TRBV5-1 and TRBJ2-7; D possibly corresponds to TRBD1 (6 bases). V gave up 4 bases and J gave up 0 bases, with 17 bases separating them. Germline CDR1 reads SGHRS; CDR2 reads YFSETQ. This CDR3 has 16 amino acids. The sequenced part of the CDR3 DNA is TGCGCCAGCAGCGGCTTTCCGGGACACCTCTCCTACGAG. Protein: CASSGFPGHLSYE. The CDR3 as a whole reads CASSGFPGHLSYEQYF. The whole variable domain, remainder taken from reference TRBV5-1 and TRBJ2-7, is KAGVTQTPRYLIKTRGQQVTLSCSPISGHRSVSWYQQTPGQGLQFLFEYFSETQRNKGNFPGRFSGRQFSNSRSEMNVSTLELGDSALYLCASSGFPGHLSYEQYFGPGTRLTVT.